This TCR beta chain originates from a study of vaccination and CD4 T cells after COVID-19. Study-wide context: Four females and six males made up the convalescents, two of whom were Hispanic.

Treatment: 10-day PBMC culture with coronavirus spike peptide pools or control peptides (ViraFEST assay). Study-wide results and limits: Vaccine-specific clones numbering 304 of 307 showed spike mono-reactivity in convalescent patients.

Of note for this clonotype: The antigen remains undetermined.

The CDR3 is made up of 18 amino acids. V gave up 7 bases and J gave up 5 bases; unmatched junction bases: 17. Germline CDR1 reads MNHNS; CDR2 reads SASEGT. With the Oncomine TCR Beta short-read assay, DNA from cultured CD4+ T cells was sequenced. TCRdb reprocessed the PCR reads with MiXCR, giving one entry per CDR3 protein. There are tens of thousands of distinct CDR3 sequences in the sample; roughly 70% occur only once, and roughly 15% lies in the top ten. The specimen comprised CD4+ T cells from blood, cultured in vitro, sampled after SARS-CoV-2 vaccination. This chain connects TRBV6-1 to TRBJ2-3; 11 positions match TRBD2. The sequence came from a human donor who received a COVID-19 vaccine. The CDR3 sequence: CASNFLAGGTNQGDTQYF. In nucleotides, the CDR3 is TGTGCCAGCAATTTCCTAGCGGGGGGTACTAACCAGGGAGATACGCAGTATTTT.